Listed here are 20 T cell receptor beta chains from one sample, sequenced in a study of CD8 T cells in Susac syndrome. The RNA, roughly 0.5 to 1 ug, was put through reverse transcription using random hexamers. TCRdb analysed the immunoSEQ multiplex PCR reads with MiXCR anew, one entry per CDR3 protein. The sample has under 200,000 distinct CDR3 sequences, 90% to 95% seen once. Input material: CD4+ T cells from PBMCs. The receptors come from a human donor in good health.

J is TRBJ2-1 and V is TRBV9; tentatively, D is TRBD1 or TRBD2 (5 bases each). The germline V gene has CDR1 SGDLS and CDR2 YYNGEE. Trimming pared 2 bases from V and 6 bases from J, leaving 15 bases between. The CDR3 has 15 amino acids. CDR3 sequence: CASSVGTGWSNEQFF. The DNA of the CDR3 is TGTGCCAGCAGCGTCGGGACCGGGTGGAGCAATGAGCAGTTCTTC.

This sequence joins TRBV6-5 and TRBJ2-1; 7 bases line up with TRBD2. V lost 2 bases to trimming and J lost 7 bases; unmatched junction nucleotides: 8. This CDR3 is 15 amino acids long. Germline CDR1 and CDR2: MNHEY and SVGAGI. DNA for the CDR3: TGTGCCAGCAGTTACACAGCTAGCGGACGGAATGAGCAGTTCTTC. Amino acids: CASSYTASGRNEQFF.

The rearrangement links TRBV20-1 to TRBJ2-3; TRBD2 aligns across 8 bases. Germline assignment: CDR1 DFQATT and CDR2 SNEGSKA (reference sequence). This CDR3 has 15 residues. The trim removed 6 bases at V and 3 bases at J, leaving 11 bases unmatched. The CDR3 loop reads CSAEIAGGGTDTQYF. The CDR3 DNA sequence: TGCAGTGCCGAAATCGCAGGCGGGGGGACAGATACGCAGTATTTT.

V is TRBV11-2 and J is TRBJ2-6, with D possibly TRBD1 on 6 matching bases. The CDR3 has 18 amino acids. CDR1 and CDR2 from the germline V gene are SGHAT and FQNNGV. V was trimmed by 3 bases and J by 2 bases, leaving 17 bases between them. CDR3 DNA: TGTGCCAGCAGCTTTATTGTCAGGGGTGAAGCTGGGGCCAACGTCCTGACTTTC. Its protein is CASSFIVRGEAGANVLTF.

This clonotype was observed once. This rearrangement joins TRBV14 to TRBJ2-5; a possible D gene is TRBD2 (6 bases). CDR1 and CDR2 (germline): SGHDN, FVKESK. This CDR3 region has 13 residues. Between the trimmed V and J ends, which lost 5 bases and 5 bases, there was a span of 12 bases. The CDR3 loop is CASSNFGGETQYF. Here the CDR3 DNA reads TGTGCCAGCAGCAATTTCGGAGGGGAGACCCAGTACTTC.

The chain has TRBV11-2 and TRBJ2-5; D might be TRBD1 or TRBD2, each matching 6 bases. V was pared by 0 bases and J by 5 bases, with 13 bases between. Germline CDR1 reads SGHAT; CDR2 reads FQNNGV. The CDR3 runs to 15 residues. The CDR3 spells CASSLDNGGGETQYF. The CDR3 DNA reads as TGTGCCAGCAGCTTAGATAACGGGGGCGGGGAGACCCAGTACTTC.

This sequence joins TRBV29-1 and TRBJ1-1; perhaps TRBD1 as D (6 bases). Germline V lookup: CDR1 SQVTM, CDR2 ANQGSEA. V lost 1 base and J 5 bases, leaving 20 bases between the germline ends. The CDR3 runs 16 residues. The DNA of the CDR3 is TGCAGCGTTGAAGTTTGGGGGCCAAAAGGCGGGACTGAAGCTTTCTTT. Protein product: CSVEVWGPKGGTEAFF. The variable domain in full, completed from reference TRBV29-1 and TRBJ1-1, reads SAVISQKPSRDICQRGTSLTIQCQVDSQVTMMFWYRQQPGQSLTLIATANQGSEATYESGFVIDKFPISRPNLTFSTLTVSNMSPEDSSIYLCSVEVWGPKGGTEAFFGQGTRLTVV.

The chain employs TRBV10-3 and TRBJ2-5; D is perhaps TRBD1 (6 bases). V lost 2 bases and J 4 bases, leaving 17 bases between the germline ends. Germline V CDR1 and CDR2: ENHRY, SYGVKD. The CDR3 consists of 16 residues. CDR3 in DNA: TGTGCCATCAGTGAGGTTGTGACAGGCGCTCTAGAGACCCAGTACTTC. This gives the protein CAISEVVTGALETQYF.

The rearrangement joins TRBV3-1 to TRBJ1-6; 7 bases are shared with TRBD1. V was clipped by 0 bases and J by 7 bases; unmatched bases: 6. This CDR3 region has 16 residues. Germline V gives CDR1 LGHDT, CDR2 YNNKEL (reference sequence). CDR3: CASSQDRGQINSPLHF. CDR3 nucleotide sequence: TGTGCCAGCAGCCAAGATCGGGGACAGATCAATTCACCCCTCCACTTT.

The chain combines TRBV3-1 with TRBJ2-7; TRBD1 might be the D (6 bases). The germline V and J ends were trimmed by 3 bases and 3 bases, with 9 bases remaining between them. The CDR3 runs 13 residues. Per the germline V gene, CDR1 is LGHDT and CDR2 is YNNKEL (reference sequence). The CDR3 protein is CASSHGQYYEQYF. The CDR3 DNA is TGTGCCAGCAGCCACGGACAGTACTACGAGCAGTACTTC.

V is TRBV7-9 and J is TRBJ2-5; 8 nucleotides align to TRBD1. CDR1 and CDR2 (germline): SEHNR, FQNEAQ (reference sequence). J was trimmed by 5 bases and V by 3 bases; bases with no gene match: 5. This CDR3 is built from 14 residues. For the CDR3, the DNA is TGTGCCAGCAGCTTTTTGACAGGGGACGAGACCCAGTACTTC. Protein product: CASSFLTGDETQYF.

The J gene is TRBJ2-3, the V gene TRBV20-1; D perhaps matches TRBD2 (6 bases). Germline assignment: CDR1 DFQATT and CDR2 SNEGSKA (reference sequence). The CDR3 consists of 16 residues. V lost 4 bases to trimming and J lost 2 bases, with 19 bases between them. The CDR3 region has the DNA TGCAGTGCTAACAAGGGTTGGGACTCTTCCACAGATACGCAGTATTTT. It is translated as CSANKGWDSSTDTQYF.

The gene calls are TRBV11-2 and TRBJ2-1, with TRBD1 matching over 8 bases. Germline CDR1 is SGHAT and CDR2 is FQNNGV. The CDR3 sequence is 12 residues long. J lost 12 bases, V lost 4 bases, and 5 bases had no gene match. The CDR3 is CASSYTGGGQFF. The CDR3 DNA follows: TGTGCCAGCAGCTATACAGGGGGTGGGCAGTTCTTC.

The CDR3 DNA sequence: TGCGCCAGCAGTCAGACCTACGAGCAGTACGTC. Its translation: CASSQTYEQYV. The chain joins TRBV23-1 to TRBJ2-7; unclear D gene. TRBV23-1 is identified as an open reading frame with a role that is uncertain. The CDR3 spans 11 residues. V lost 3 bases to trimming and J lost 2 bases, with 2 bases between them.

The rearrangement links TRBV15 to TRBJ1-5; tentative D call: TRBD1 (5 bases). The CDR3 is 15 amino acids. Trimming removed 6 bases at V and 4 bases at J, with 16 bases between. Looked up from germline, CDR1 is LNHNV and CDR2 is YYDKDF (reference sequence). CDR3 residues: CATSEPGRPNQPQHF. As DNA, the CDR3 is TGTGCCACCAGTGAACCGGGACGGCCGAATCAGCCCCAGCATTTT.

The chain uses TRBV20-1 and TRBJ2-7; the match to TRBD1 covers 10 bases. V shed 5 bases and J 1 base; nucleotides not matched to a gene: 5. This CDR3 has 14 residues. The germline V gene has CDR1 DFQATT and CDR2 SNEGSKA (reference sequence). CDR3 protein: CSARQGALSYEQYF. The CDR3 bases are TGCAGTGCTCGACAGGGGGCACTTTCCTACGAGCAGTACTTC.

This clonotype was recorded only once. The chain carries TRBV20-1 and TRBJ2-7; no clear D. This CDR3 has 11 amino acids. V lost 4 bases, J lost 4 bases, and 8 bases lay in between. Germline V gene lookup returns CDR1 DFQATT and CDR2 SNEGSKA (reference sequence). The CDR3 is CSATVVYEQYV. The CDR3 DNA is TGCAGTGCTACAGTGGTTTACGAGCAGTACGTC.

The V and J genes are TRBV2 and TRBJ2-3; 7 bases are a match to TRBD2. Per the germline V gene, CDR1 is SNHLY and CDR2 is FYNNEI. The CDR3 is 15 residues long. V trimming: 3 bases; J trimming: 4 bases; junction bases outside the gene matches: 7. The CDR3 DNA is TGTGCCAGCAGTGATTCAGCGGGAACCTCAGATACGCAGTATTTT. Translated, it gives CASSDSAGTSDTQYF.

The J gene is TRBJ2-1, the V gene TRBV19; D might be TRBD1 or TRBD2, each matching 5 bases. This CDR3 has 15 amino acids. The germline V gene has CDR1 LNHDA and CDR2 SQIVND (reference sequence). Trimming shortened V by 8 bases and J by 0 bases, and 14 bases separated the two germline ends. The CDR3 here is CASGRDGASYNEQFF. CDR3 sequence (DNA): TGTGCCAGTGGAAGGGACGGCGCCTCCTACAATGAGCAGTTCTTC.

The V and J genes are TRBV18 and TRBJ2-7; no clear D. V was cut by 3 bases and J by 2 bases, with 11 bases left in between. From germline, CDR1 is KGHSH and CDR2 LQKENI. The CDR3 has 14 residues. CDR3 nucleotide sequence: TGTGCCAGCTCACCCGCGAGTGATCCCTACGAGCAGTACTTC. It encodes CASSPASDPYEQYF. Variable domain in full (rest from reference TRBV18 and TRBJ2-7): NAGVMQNPRHLVRRRGQEARLRCSPMKGHSHVYWYRQLPEEGLKFMVYLQKENIIDESGMPKERFSAEFPKEGPSILRIQQVVRGDSAAYFCASSPASDPYEQYFGPGTRLTVT.